A single sample is the source of the 13 T cell receptor beta chains below, sequenced in a study of blood T cell repertoires in COVID-19 (dated by TCRdb to the early 2020s). The library was built by means of the immunoSEQ multiplex PCR assay. The table comes from immuneACCESS by way of TCRdb, which keeps in-frame sequences with V and J called. Part of the clones is missing from these tables; in studies checked, under half for an unresolved V gene and the rest for unknown reasons. This sample gives approximately 70,000 clones in total; approximately 82% of them show up just once. The biggest ten clones account for around 9.6% of the sample. The sample taken for sequencing was peripheral blood. The receptors originated from a woman at least 80 years old with acute or convalescent COVID-19.

The rearrangement joins TRBV2 to TRBJ1-4; perhaps TRBD1 as D (5 bases). The V end lost 5 bases, the J end lost 8 bases, and 15 bases lay between the germline ends. There are 14 residues in the CDR3. Germline V gene data show CDR1 as SNHLY and CDR2 as FYNNEI. CDR3 sequence: CASSNGGVGEKLFF. CDR3 DNA sequence: TGTGCCAGCAGTAACGGGGGAGTGGGAGAAAAACTGTTTTTT. The variable domain in full, completed from reference TRBV2 and TRBJ1-4, reads EPEVTQTPSHQVTQMGQEVILRCVPISNHLYFYWYRQILGQKVEFLVSFYNNEISEKSEIFDDQFSVERPDGSNFTLKIRSTKLEDSAMYFCASSNGGVGEKLFFGSGTQLSVL.

The sample holds one count of this clone. V gene TRBV7-2 combines with J gene TRBJ2-5; tentatively, D is TRBD1 (8 bases). The V end lost 3 bases, the J end lost 4 bases, and 12 bases lay between the germline ends. Germline values: CDR1 SGHTA, CDR2 FQGNSA. The CDR3 is 14 amino acids. The CDR3 DNA reads TGTGCCAGCAGCTTCACAGGGGGGGTAGAGACCCAGTACTTC. It specifies CASSFTGGVETQYF. Filled out from reference TRBV7-2 and TRBJ2-5, the complete variable domain reads GAGVSQSPSNKVTEKGKDVELRCDPISGHTALYWYRQSLGQGLEFLIYFQGNSAPDKSGLPSDRFSAERTGGSVSTLTIQRTQQEDSAVYLCASSFTGGVETQYFGPGTRLLVL.

About this clone: Other nucleotide sequences from this sample produce the same CDR3. The rearrangement joins TRBV9 to TRBJ2-3; D is undetermined. CDR1 SGDLS and CDR2 YYNGEE come from the germline V gene. Trimming took 0 bases from V and 1 from J, leaving 3 bases between them. This CDR3 contains 13 residues. CDR3 coding DNA: TGTGCCAGCAGCGTAGCAGGCACAGATACGCAGTATTTT. Its protein is CASSVAGTDTQYF.

The gene calls are TRBV9 and TRBJ1-2, with TRBD1 matching 8 bases. V lost 0 bases to trimming and J lost 8 bases; unmatched junction nucleotides: 9. This CDR3 comprises 15 residues. The germline V gene has CDR1 SGDLS and CDR2 YYNGEE. Here the CDR3 DNA reads TGTGCCAGCAGCGTAGAGATCGCAGGGGGCCAAGGCTACACCTTC. Its protein is CASSVEIAGGQGYTF.

The chain combines TRBV29-1 with TRBJ1-2, with D unresolved. The CDR3 is 12 amino acids. Germline V gives CDR1 SQVTM, CDR2 ANQGSEA. The ends were cut back, 8 bases at V and 7 bases at J, with 17 bases in the middle. The CDR3: CSLMGLSGGYTF. CDR3 DNA: TGCAGCTTGATGGGCCTCTCTGGTGGCTACACCTTC.

By frequency in the sample, this clone is medium-sized (0.01 to 0.1%). V and J are TRBV7-9 and TRBJ2-2; TRBD1 matches 8 bases. J was trimmed by 3 bases and V by 9 bases; bases with no gene match: 3. Germline CDR1 SEHNR, CDR2 FQNEAQ (reference sequence). CDR3 length: 13 amino acids. This chain's CDR3 is CASSTGDTGELFF. CDR3 in DNA: TGTGCCAGTTCGACAGGGGACACCGGGGAGCTGTTTTTT.

The chain uses TRBV5-4 and TRBJ1-6; D call uncertain. The CDR3 has 12 amino acids. Germline CDR1 SGHNT, CDR2 YYREEE (reference sequence). V was clipped by 0 bases and J by 9 bases, with 4 bases between them. CDR3 sequence (DNA): TGTGCCAGCAGCTTGGTTAGTTCACCCCTCCACTTT. It yields the protein CASSLVSSPLHF.

The chain employs TRBV2 and TRBJ2-2; 7 positions agree with TRBD1. This CDR3 has 16 residues. The trim removed 4 bases at V and 5 bases at J, leaving 10 bases unmatched. Germline CDR1 SNHLY, CDR2 FYNNEI. The CDR3 nucleotides read TGTGCCAGCAGTGGGGTTGGCAGGGGGAAGACCGGGGAGCTGTTTTTT. It translates to CASSGVGRGKTGELFF.

This chain uses TRBV10-1 with TRBJ1-1; no firm D call. Trimming removed 2 bases from V and 0 bases from J, with 7 bases in between. The CDR3 spans 14 residues. CDR1 is WNHNN and CDR2 is SYGVQD in the germline V gene (reference sequence). In DNA, the CDR3 is TGCGCCAGCAGTGAGGAGGCGTTGAACACTGAAGCTTTCTTT. It yields the protein CASSEEALNTEAFF.

V gene TRBV6-5 combines with J gene TRBJ2-1; 11 nucleotides match TRBD2. V shed 4 bases, J shed 7 bases, and the junction held 3 bases outside the gene matches. CDR3 length equals 14 residues. Germline CDR1 is MNHEY and CDR2 is SVGAGI. The CDR3 nucleotides are TGTGCCAGCAGTTTAAGGACTAGCGGGAATGAGCAGTTCTTC. This sequence encodes CASSLRTSGNEQFF.

The chain has TRBV19 and TRBJ1-2; D perhaps matches TRBD1 (6 bases). CDR1 LNHDA and CDR2 SQIVND come from the germline V gene (reference sequence). With 6 bases removed from V and 0 bases from J, the gap between germline ends came to 17 bases. CDR3 length: 16 amino acids. This CDR3 is CASSDRSASSNYGYTF. CDR3 DNA sequence: TGTGCCAGTAGCGACAGGTCTGCCTCCTCTAACTATGGCTACACCTTC.

The chain joins TRBV6-5 to TRBJ2-5; D may be TRBD2 (7 bases). This CDR3 is 14 amino acids long. The germline V gene has CDR1 MNHEY and CDR2 SVGAGI. The ends were cut back, 10 bases at V and 1 base at J, with 16 bases in the middle. The CDR3 loop is CATNKGGGQETQYF. The CDR3, as DNA: TGTGCCACTAACAAAGGGGGGGGCCAAGAGACCCAGTACTTC.

The chain has TRBV19 and TRBJ2-7; weak D call: TRBD1 (6 bases). Trimming took off 4 bases at V and 3 bases at J, with 16 bases between the two ends. Germline values: CDR1 LNHDA, CDR2 SQIVND (reference sequence). CDR3 length: 15 residues. This CDR3 reads CASSTTGQTVYEQYF. The CDR3 nucleotides read TGTGCCAGTAGTACGACGGGACAAACGGTCTACGAGCAGTACTTC. Full variable domain (outside the CDR3, taken from reference TRBV19 and TRBJ2-7): DGGITQSPKYLFRKEGQNVTLSCEQNLNHDAMYWYRQDPGQGLRLIYYSQIVNDFQKGDIAEGYSVSREKKESFPLTVTSAQKNPTAFYLCASSTTGQTVYEQYFGPGTRLTVT.